This TCR beta chain came from a study of cytomegalovirus exposure and HLA in healthy donors. General study findings and limits: Presence/absence comparisons presumed near-even sequencing depth among donors. Per a prior analysis, the majority of TCR beta V segments were productive roughly 87% or roughly 30% of the time.

About this clone: As yet, its antigen is unknown.

Germline values: CDR1 SGHTA, CDR2 FQGTGA. The CDR3 runs to 14 residues. The ends were cut back, 4 bases at V and 7 bases at J, with 17 bases in the middle. Every donor was a healthy person donating bone marrow. PCR primers comprised 60 Vbeta and 13 Jbeta primers. TCRdb keeps only in-frame clones here, not all; method: immunoSEQ multiplex PCR. The sample lists around 67,000 clones, 55% to 80% occurring once. Sequenced input: PBMCs. The clonotype comes from a woman in her fifties or sixties in good health and CMV-seronegative. This chain joins TRBV7-3 and TRBJ2-7; TRBD2 is a possible D gene (5 bases). The CDR3 reads CASSSSPTSREQYF. The CDR3 DNA sequence: TGTGCCAGCAGCTCCAGCCCCACTAGTAGAGAGCAGTACTTC.